One and the same sample provided the 16 T cell receptor beta chains below, sequenced in a study of blood T cell repertoires in COVID-19. Clones were read by immunoSEQ multiplex PCR, and TCRdb kept only the in-frame ones, dropping some. The sample lists approximately 220,000 clones; about 85% were seen once. The specimen was peripheral blood. Receptors were obtained from a man aged 50 to 60 who had recovered from COVID-19.

The chain joins TRBV6-5 to TRBJ2-1, with 9 bases lining up with TRBD2. Germline trimming cut 2 bases from V and 6 bases from J; bases unmatched to any gene: 5. There are 15 residues in the CDR3. Per germline, CDR1 MNHEY and CDR2 SVGAGI. This chain's CDR3 is CASSYEVAGANEQFF. The DNA of the CDR3 is TGTGCCAGCAGTTACGAGGTAGCGGGAGCCAATGAGCAGTTCTTC.

This chain joins TRBV6-5 and TRBJ2-5, with D possibly TRBD2 on 6 matching bases. Germline CDR1 reads MNHEY; CDR2 reads SVGAGI. The CDR3 contains 14 residues. V lost 0 bases to trimming and J lost 5 bases, with 10 bases between them. This CDR3 reads CASSYSGRPETQYF. CDR3 in DNA: TGTGCCAGCAGTTACTCTGGGAGGCCCGAGACCCAGTACTTC.

The chain carries TRBV18 and TRBJ2-5; TRBD2 aligns across 14 bases. V lost 6 bases and J lost 4; bases outside the gene matches: 7. The CDR3 length is 16 residues. The germline V gene encodes CDR1 KGHSH and CDR2 LQKENI. CDR3 sequence (DNA): TGTGCCAGCTCCCAGGGGACTAGCGGGAGCAGAGAGACCCAGTACTTC. It is translated as CASSQGTSGSRETQYF.

This rearrangement joins TRBV19 to TRBJ2-3, with D perhaps TRBD2 (6 bases). The CDR3 length is 17 residues. Trimming removed 5 bases at V and 0 bases at J, with 18 bases between. Germline lookup yields CDR1 LNHDA and CDR2 SQIVND (reference sequence). The CDR3: CASSAGMAGLSTDTQYF. CDR3 bases: TGTGCCAGTAGTGCCGGGATGGCGGGGCTTAGCACAGATACGCAGTATTTT.

V gene TRBV19 combines with J gene TRBJ1-5; no firm D call. Germline V gene sequence: CDR1 LNHDA, CDR2 SQIVND (reference sequence). The CDR3 is made up of 15 amino acids. Trimming removed 3 bases at V and 0 bases at J, with 9 bases between. The CDR3 DNA is TGTGCCAGTAGTATCGGCGGCTATAGCAATCAGCCCCAGCATTTT. Its protein is CASSIGGYSNQPQHF.

The chain uses TRBV27 and TRBJ2-7, with a tentative D call TRBD2 (7 bases). Germline CDR1 and CDR2: MNHEY and SMNVEV (reference sequence). The length of the CDR3 is 13 residues. V shed 3 bases and J shed 5 bases, with 11 bases lying between them. CDR3 in amino acids: CASSLLGGDEQYF. The DNA of the CDR3 is TGTGCCAGCAGTTTGTTAGGGGGGGACGAGCAGTACTTC.

The rearrangement links TRBV28 to TRBJ1-3; TRBD1 is a possible D gene (6 bases). The V end was cut by 6 bases, the J end by 0 bases, with 15 bases between. This CDR3 contains 16 residues. The germline gives CDR1 MDHEN, CDR2 SYDVKM. CDR3 DNA: TGTGCCAGCAGACAGTGGACAGTCAACTCTGGAAACACCATATATTTT. This translates into CASRQWTVNSGNTIYF.

This clone was found once. V is TRBV27 and J is TRBJ2-4; 9 bases map to TRBD1. This CDR3 region has 15 residues. The J segment lost 8 bases and the V segment lost 0 bases, leaving 5 bases of the junction unmatched. CDR1 is MNHEY, CDR2 SMNVEV, per germline (reference sequence). DNA for the CDR3: TGTGCCAGCAGTTTATCGTGGACAGGGGCGGACATTCAGTACTTC. Its translation is CASSLSWTGADIQYF.

The rearrangement uses TRBV7-9 and TRBJ2-3; the match to TRBD2 covers 14 bases. J lost 6 bases, V lost 1 base, and 3 bases had no gene match. Germline assignment: CDR1 SEHNR and CDR2 FQNEAQ (reference sequence). The CDR3 is 16 amino acids. CDR3 nucleotide sequence: TGTGCCAGCAGCTTAGTGGGACTAGCGGGAGAGGATACGCAGTATTTT. Protein product: CASSLVGLAGEDTQYF.

The rearrangement joins TRBV10-1 to TRBJ2-2, with TRBD1 matching 10 bases. The CDR3 is 14 residues long. Germline assignment: CDR1 WNHNN and CDR2 SYGVQD (reference sequence). V lost 6 bases, J lost 7 bases, and 5 bases stayed unmatched. CDR3 sequence reads: CASRDGQGDGELFF. DNA of the CDR3: TGCGCCAGCAGAGATGGACAGGGGGACGGGGAGCTGTTTTTT.

The J gene is TRBJ1-6, the V gene TRBV6-1; no clear D. Germline V gene sequence: CDR1 MNHNS, CDR2 SASEGT. With 2 bases removed from V and 4 bases from J, the gap between germline ends came to 6 bases. The CDR3 length is 14 residues. In DNA, the CDR3 is TGTGCCAGCAGTGAAATAGTTTATAATTCACCCCTCCACTTT. Its protein product is CASSEIVYNSPLHF.

This chain links TRBV5-5 with TRBJ1-2; D perhaps matches TRBD1 (6 bases). The CDR3 covers 14 residues. In germline, CDR1 is SGHKS, CDR2 YYEKEE (reference sequence). Trimming pared 6 bases from V and 6 bases from J, leaving 18 bases between. CDR3: CASNPVEGVHGYTF. The CDR3 DNA is TGTGCCAGCAACCCCGTCGAGGGGGTACATGGCTACACCTTC.

The chain couples TRBV24-1 to TRBJ2-7; possibly TRBD2 for D (7 bases). This CDR3 region has 16 residues. V was shortened by 3 bases and J by 3 bases, with 17 bases between the two germline ends. Per germline, CDR1 KGHDR and CDR2 SFDVKD. CDR3 region: CATSDATGRGNYEQYF. The CDR3 nucleotides are TGTGCCACCAGTGATGCCACAGGGAGGGGGAACTACGAGCAGTACTTC.

The chain links TRBV6-5 to TRBJ2-5, with 10 bases fitting TRBD1. The CDR3 is 15 amino acids. The junction had 5 bases not matched to a gene; V was cut back by 2 bases and J by 5 bases. The germline CDR1 and CDR2 sequences are MNHEY and SVGAGI. This CDR3 reads CASSYAGTGVETQYF. Written as DNA, the CDR3 is TGTGCCAGCAGTTACGCCGGGACAGGGGTTGAGACCCAGTACTTC.

The chain recombines TRBV5-1 with TRBJ1-6, with 11 bases aligning to TRBD1. The junction had 5 bases not matched to a gene; V was cut back by 4 bases and J by 8 bases. The CDR3 loop spans 15 amino acids. Germline assignment: CDR1 SGHRS and CDR2 YFSETQ. The CDR3: CASSPRTGGDSPLHF. For the CDR3, the DNA is TGCGCCAGCAGCCCCCGGACAGGGGGCGATTCACCCCTCCACTTT.

The CDR3 region is CASSLVAGGNTGELFF. The CDR3 DNA sequence: TGTGCCAGCAGTTTAGTGGCGGGTGGGAACACCGGGGAGCTGTTTTTT. The chain carries TRBV28 and TRBJ2-2; D is possibly TRBD2 (5 bases). Trimming pared 2 bases from V and 1 base from J, leaving 11 bases between. The CDR3 runs 16 residues. Germline V gene lookup returns CDR1 MDHEN and CDR2 SYDVKM.